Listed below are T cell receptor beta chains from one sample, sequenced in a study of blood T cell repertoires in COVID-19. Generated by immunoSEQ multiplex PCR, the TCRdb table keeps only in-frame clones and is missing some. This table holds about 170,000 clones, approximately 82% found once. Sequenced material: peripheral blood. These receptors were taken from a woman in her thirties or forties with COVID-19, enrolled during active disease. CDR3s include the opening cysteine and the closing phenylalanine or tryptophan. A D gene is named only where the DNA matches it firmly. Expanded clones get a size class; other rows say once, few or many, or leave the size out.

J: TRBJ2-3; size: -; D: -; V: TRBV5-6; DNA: TGTGCCAGCACTACCACCCGGACACTACTCACAGATACGCAGTATTTT; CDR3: CASTTTRTLLTDTQYF
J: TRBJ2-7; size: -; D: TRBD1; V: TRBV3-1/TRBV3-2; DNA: TGTGCCAGCACACGAGGACAGGGGTCATCCTACGAGCAGTACTTC; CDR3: CASTRGQGSSYEQYF
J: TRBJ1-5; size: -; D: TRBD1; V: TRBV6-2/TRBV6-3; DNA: TGTGCCAGCAGTTACTCGATTGGGGACAGATATAGCAATCAGCCCCAGCATTTT; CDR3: CASSYSIGDRYSNQPQHF
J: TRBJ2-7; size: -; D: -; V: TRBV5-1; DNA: TGCGCCAGCAGCTTGGGCACCTTCCGACTAGTTGACGAGCAGTACTTC; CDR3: CASSLGTFRLVDEQYF
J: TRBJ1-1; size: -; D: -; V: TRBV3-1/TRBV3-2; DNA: TGTGCCAGCAGCCAAGCGGGACAAAACACTGAAGCTTTCTTT; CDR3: CASSQAGQNTEAFF
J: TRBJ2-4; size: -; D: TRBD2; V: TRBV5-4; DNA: TGTGCCAGCAGCCACCGGACTAGCGGGGGGCTCAGGGCCAAAAACATTCAGTACTTC; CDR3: CASSHRTSGGLRAKNIQYF
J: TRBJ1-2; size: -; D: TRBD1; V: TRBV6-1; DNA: TGTGCCAGCAGTGAAGCGGGACAGGGACACTATGGCTACACCTTC; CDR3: CASSEAGQGHYGYTF
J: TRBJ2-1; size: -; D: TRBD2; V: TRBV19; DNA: TGTGCCAGTAGTCCTAGCGGGAGCAGGTACAATGAGCAGTTCTTC; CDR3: CASSPSGSRYNEQFF
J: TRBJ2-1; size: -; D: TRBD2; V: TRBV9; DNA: TGTGCCAGCAGCCCCTCCGGGACTAGCGCATACAATGAGCAGTTCTTC; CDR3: CASSPSGTSAYNEQFF
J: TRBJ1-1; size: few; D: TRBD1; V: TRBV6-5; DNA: TGTGCCAGCCGGGACAGGCTTGGCACTGAAGCTTTCTTT; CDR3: CASRDRLGTEAFF
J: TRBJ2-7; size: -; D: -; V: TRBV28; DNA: TGTGCCAGCAGCCTTAGCGCCTCCCGGGGCGAGCAGTACTTC; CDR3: CASSLSASRGEQYF
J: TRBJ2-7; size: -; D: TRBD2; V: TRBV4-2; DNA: TGTGCCAGCAGCCAAGATGCTGCCGGGCCCTCTAGCGGAGGGAAGTACTTC; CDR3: CASSQDAAGPSSGGKYF
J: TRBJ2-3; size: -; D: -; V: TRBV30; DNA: TGTGCCTGGAGTCCCACTAGCAACACAGATACGCAGTATTTT; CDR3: CAWSPTSNTDTQYF
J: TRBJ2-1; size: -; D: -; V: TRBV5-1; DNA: TGCGCCAGCAGCTTGGGGGACACGTACAATGAGCAGTTCTTC; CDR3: CASSLGDTYNEQFF
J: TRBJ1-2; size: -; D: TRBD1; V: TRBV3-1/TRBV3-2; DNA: TGTGCCAGCAGCCAGTGGACAGGGGGCCATGGCTACACCTTC; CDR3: CASSQWTGGHGYTF
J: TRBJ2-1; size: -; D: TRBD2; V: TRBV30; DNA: TGTGCCTGCACTCTGGCGGGGGGCCTAAGCTCCTACAATGAGCAGTTCTTC; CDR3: CACTLAGGLSSYNEQFF
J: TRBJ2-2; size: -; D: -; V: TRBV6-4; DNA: TGTGCCAGCAGTGAAGGGCAGGGGTCCGGGGAGCTGTTTTTT; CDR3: CASSEGQGSGELFF
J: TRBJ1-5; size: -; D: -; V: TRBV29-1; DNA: TGCAGCGTTGGGACAGAGTTGGGTAAGCCCCAGCATTTT; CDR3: CSVGTELGKPQHF
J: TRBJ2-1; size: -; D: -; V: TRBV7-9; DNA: TGTGCCAGCAGCTCATTAGCGGCTAACTCCTACAATGAGCAGTTCTTC; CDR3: CASSSLAANSYNEQFF
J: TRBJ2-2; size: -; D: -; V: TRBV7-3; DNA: TGTGCCAGCAGCTTAGCGCGGACAGCAAACACCGGGGAGCTGTTTTTT; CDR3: CASSLARTANTGELFF
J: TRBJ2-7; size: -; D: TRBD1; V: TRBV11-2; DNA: TGTGCCAGCAGCCGGGACAGGGGTTACGAGCAGTACTTC; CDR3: CASSRDRGYEQYF
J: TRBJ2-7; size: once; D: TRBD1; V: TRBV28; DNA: TGTGCCAGCAGGGGGGCCGGGACAGGGAAGTACGAGCAGTACTTC; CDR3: CASRGAGTGKYEQYF
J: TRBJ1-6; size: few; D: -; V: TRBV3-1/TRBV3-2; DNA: TGTGCCAGCAGCCAAAAACTTAGTAACTCCTATAATTCACCCCTCCACTTT; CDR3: CASSQKLSNSYNSPLHF
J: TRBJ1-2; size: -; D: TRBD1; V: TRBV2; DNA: TGTGCCAGCAGCGAAGACAGGGGAGGCGACGGCTACACCTTC; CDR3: CASSEDRGGDGYTF
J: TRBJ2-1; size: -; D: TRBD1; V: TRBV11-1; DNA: TGTGCCAGCAGCTTAGCGGGACAGAGGACCAATGAGCAGTTCTTC; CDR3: CASSLAGQRTNEQFF
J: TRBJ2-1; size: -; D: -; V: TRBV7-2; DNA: TGTGCCAGCAGCTTAGACTTCTCGAACAATGAGCAGTTCTTC; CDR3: CASSLDFSNNEQFF
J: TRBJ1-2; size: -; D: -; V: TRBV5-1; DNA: TGCGCCAGCAGCCCCATCGGGGGGGCTAGTGGCTACACCTTC; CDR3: CASSPIGGASGYTF
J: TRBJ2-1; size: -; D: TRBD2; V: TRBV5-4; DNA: TGTGCCAGCAGCTTGGCTCAGGGAGGGTACAATGAGCAGTTCTTC; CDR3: CASSLAQGGYNEQFF
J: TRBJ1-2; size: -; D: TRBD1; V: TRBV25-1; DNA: TGTGCCAGCAGTGAAAGGGGGCGCGTTGGCTACACCTTC; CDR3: CASSERGRVGYTF
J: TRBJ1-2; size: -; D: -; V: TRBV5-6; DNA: TGTGCCAGCAGCTTGGCACAGTCCGGCTATGGCTACACCTTC; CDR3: CASSLAQSGYGYTF
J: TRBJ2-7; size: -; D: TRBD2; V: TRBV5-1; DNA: TGCGCCAGCAGCCCGTCTAGCGGCGCCTACGAGCAGTACTTC; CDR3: CASSPSSGAYEQYF
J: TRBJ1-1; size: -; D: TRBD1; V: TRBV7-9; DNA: TGTGCCAGCAGCTCTCGGGACAGGGGGCACACTGAAGCTTTCTTT; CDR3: CASSSRDRGHTEAFF
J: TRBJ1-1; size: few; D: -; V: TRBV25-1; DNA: TGTGCCAGCAGTCCTAGCCTGACCACTGAAGCTTTCTTT; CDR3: CASSPSLTTEAFF
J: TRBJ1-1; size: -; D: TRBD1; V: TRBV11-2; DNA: TGTGCCAGCGGAGGGGGGACAGGGTTTACTGAAGCTTTCTTT; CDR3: CASGGGTGFTEAFF
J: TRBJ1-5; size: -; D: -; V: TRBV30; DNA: TGTGCCTGGAGTTTGAGCGCTTCAGGGCAGCCCCAGCATTTT; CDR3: CAWSLSASGQPQHF
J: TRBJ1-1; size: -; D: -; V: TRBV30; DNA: TGTGCCTGGAGTATGTCAGAGAACACTGAAGCTTTCTTT; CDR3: CAWSMSENTEAFF
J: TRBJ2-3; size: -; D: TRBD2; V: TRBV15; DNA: TGTGCCACTCGACTAGCGGTTTTAGCAGATACGCAGTATTTT; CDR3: CATRLAVLADTQYF
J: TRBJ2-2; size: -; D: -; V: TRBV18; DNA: TGTGCCAGCTCACCAAAACTCGCCGGGGCCGGGGAGCTGTTTTTT; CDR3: CASSPKLAGAGELFF
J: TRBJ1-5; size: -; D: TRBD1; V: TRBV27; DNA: TGTGCCAGCAGTGACTACAGGGGGGGTCAGCCCCAGCATTTT; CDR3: CASSDYRGGQPQHF
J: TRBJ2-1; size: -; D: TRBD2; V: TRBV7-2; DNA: TGTGCCAGCAGGGGCGGAGCGAAGCGGGGGGGCAATGAGCAGTTCTTC; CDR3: CASRGGAKRGGNEQFF
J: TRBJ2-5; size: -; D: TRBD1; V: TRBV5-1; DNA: TGCGCCAGCAGCTCCCAGGGGGAAGAGACCCAGTACTTC; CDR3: CASSSQGEETQYF
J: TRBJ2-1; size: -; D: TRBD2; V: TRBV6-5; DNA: TGTGCCAGCAGTTACGCGACTAGCGCCAAGTACAATGAGCAGTTCTTC; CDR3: CASSYATSAKYNEQFF
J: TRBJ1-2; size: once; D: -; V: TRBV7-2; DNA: TGTGCCAGCAGCTGGACAGCTACGAACGATTATGGCTACACCTTC; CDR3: CASSWTATNDYGYTF
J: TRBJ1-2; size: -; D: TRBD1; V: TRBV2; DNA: TGTGCCAGCAGTGGACTCGGACAGGGGAAGAGTGGATATGGCTACACCTTC; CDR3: CASSGLGQGKSGYGYTF
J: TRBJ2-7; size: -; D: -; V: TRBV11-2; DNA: TGTGCCAGCAGCTTAGCGCGGCTAGTTGGTGAGCAGTACTTC; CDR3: CASSLARLVGEQYF
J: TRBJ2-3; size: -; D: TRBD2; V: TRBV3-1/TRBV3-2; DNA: TGTGCCAGCAGCCAATTAGCGGGATGGGGCACAGATACGCAGTATTTT; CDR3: CASSQLAGWGTDTQYF
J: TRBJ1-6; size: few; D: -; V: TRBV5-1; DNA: TGCGCCAGCAGCTTGGTCAGGGAATATTCACCCCTCCACTTT; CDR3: CASSLVREYSPLHF
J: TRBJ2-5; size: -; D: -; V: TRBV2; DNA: TGTGCCAGCACCCCGCAAGAGACCCAGTACTTC; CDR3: CASTPQETQYF